This TCR beta chain was identified during a study of CD8 T cells in Susac syndrome. CDR1 and CDR2 from the germline V gene are KGHSH and LQKENI. Trimming left V 2 bases short and J 3 bases short, with 7 bases between. The CDR3 is made up of 14 amino acids. CD8+ and CD4+ blood T cells underwent TCR beta sequencing. Random hexamers were used to reverse transcribe 0.5 to 1 ug of RNA. Amplification of TCR beta CDR3 used immunoSEQ multiplex PCR across 54 Vbeta and 13 Jbeta. TCRdb ran MiXCR on the immunoSEQ multiplex PCR reads and lists one entry per CDR3 protein. The sample includes about 130,000 distinct CDR3 sequences, just under 95% seen only once; the top ten take more than 0.2%.

The chain links TRBV18 to TRBJ2-2; D unresolved. Material: CD8+ T cells from PBMCs. The TCR comes from a human donor with Susac syndrome. The CDR3 DNA follows: TGTGCCAGCTCACCAAGCGAGTACACCGGGGAGCTGTTTTTT. Its translation: CASSPSEYTGELFF.